The 3 T cell receptor beta chains below were found in one sample sequenced in a study of blood T cell repertoires in COVID-19. Sequencing was performed with immunoSEQ multiplex PCR; in TCRdb, only in-frame clones are kept and a portion is missing. The table has approximately 89,000 clones, around 92% seen once. The sample comprised peripheral blood. The origin of the receptors is a woman aged 55-70 years with active COVID-19.

The CDR3 protein is CASSQEISGQGQYGYTF. As DNA, the CDR3 is TGCGCCAGCAGCCAAGAAATTTCAGGACAGGGTCAGTATGGCTACACCTTC. The V and J genes are TRBV4-3 and TRBJ1-2, with TRBD1 matching over 8 bases. V was pared by 0 bases and J by 5 bases, with 11 bases of the junction left unmatched. The germline CDR1 and CDR2 sequences are LGHNA and YSLEER. CDR3 length: 17 residues.

The chain uses TRBV28 and TRBJ2-3; weak D call: TRBD2 (5 bases). This CDR3 is 16 amino acids long. Trimming cost V 2 bases and J 1 base, with 13 bases left between them. Per germline, CDR1 MDHEN and CDR2 SYDVKM. The CDR3: CASSLHPDGGTDTQYF. CDR3 in DNA: TGTGCCAGCAGTTTACATCCGGACGGGGGCACAGATACGCAGTATTTT.

This chain connects TRBV28 to TRBJ2-7; D is possibly TRBD1 (7 bases). The V end lost 5 bases, the J end lost 5 bases, and 19 bases lay between the germline ends. Germline values: CDR1 MDHEN, CDR2 SYDVKM. The CDR3 is made up of 15 amino acids. In nucleotides, the CDR3 is TGTGCCAGCAGTCGAACGACAGGGACTTGGAACGAGCAGTACTTC. Protein sequence: CASSRTTGTWNEQYF.